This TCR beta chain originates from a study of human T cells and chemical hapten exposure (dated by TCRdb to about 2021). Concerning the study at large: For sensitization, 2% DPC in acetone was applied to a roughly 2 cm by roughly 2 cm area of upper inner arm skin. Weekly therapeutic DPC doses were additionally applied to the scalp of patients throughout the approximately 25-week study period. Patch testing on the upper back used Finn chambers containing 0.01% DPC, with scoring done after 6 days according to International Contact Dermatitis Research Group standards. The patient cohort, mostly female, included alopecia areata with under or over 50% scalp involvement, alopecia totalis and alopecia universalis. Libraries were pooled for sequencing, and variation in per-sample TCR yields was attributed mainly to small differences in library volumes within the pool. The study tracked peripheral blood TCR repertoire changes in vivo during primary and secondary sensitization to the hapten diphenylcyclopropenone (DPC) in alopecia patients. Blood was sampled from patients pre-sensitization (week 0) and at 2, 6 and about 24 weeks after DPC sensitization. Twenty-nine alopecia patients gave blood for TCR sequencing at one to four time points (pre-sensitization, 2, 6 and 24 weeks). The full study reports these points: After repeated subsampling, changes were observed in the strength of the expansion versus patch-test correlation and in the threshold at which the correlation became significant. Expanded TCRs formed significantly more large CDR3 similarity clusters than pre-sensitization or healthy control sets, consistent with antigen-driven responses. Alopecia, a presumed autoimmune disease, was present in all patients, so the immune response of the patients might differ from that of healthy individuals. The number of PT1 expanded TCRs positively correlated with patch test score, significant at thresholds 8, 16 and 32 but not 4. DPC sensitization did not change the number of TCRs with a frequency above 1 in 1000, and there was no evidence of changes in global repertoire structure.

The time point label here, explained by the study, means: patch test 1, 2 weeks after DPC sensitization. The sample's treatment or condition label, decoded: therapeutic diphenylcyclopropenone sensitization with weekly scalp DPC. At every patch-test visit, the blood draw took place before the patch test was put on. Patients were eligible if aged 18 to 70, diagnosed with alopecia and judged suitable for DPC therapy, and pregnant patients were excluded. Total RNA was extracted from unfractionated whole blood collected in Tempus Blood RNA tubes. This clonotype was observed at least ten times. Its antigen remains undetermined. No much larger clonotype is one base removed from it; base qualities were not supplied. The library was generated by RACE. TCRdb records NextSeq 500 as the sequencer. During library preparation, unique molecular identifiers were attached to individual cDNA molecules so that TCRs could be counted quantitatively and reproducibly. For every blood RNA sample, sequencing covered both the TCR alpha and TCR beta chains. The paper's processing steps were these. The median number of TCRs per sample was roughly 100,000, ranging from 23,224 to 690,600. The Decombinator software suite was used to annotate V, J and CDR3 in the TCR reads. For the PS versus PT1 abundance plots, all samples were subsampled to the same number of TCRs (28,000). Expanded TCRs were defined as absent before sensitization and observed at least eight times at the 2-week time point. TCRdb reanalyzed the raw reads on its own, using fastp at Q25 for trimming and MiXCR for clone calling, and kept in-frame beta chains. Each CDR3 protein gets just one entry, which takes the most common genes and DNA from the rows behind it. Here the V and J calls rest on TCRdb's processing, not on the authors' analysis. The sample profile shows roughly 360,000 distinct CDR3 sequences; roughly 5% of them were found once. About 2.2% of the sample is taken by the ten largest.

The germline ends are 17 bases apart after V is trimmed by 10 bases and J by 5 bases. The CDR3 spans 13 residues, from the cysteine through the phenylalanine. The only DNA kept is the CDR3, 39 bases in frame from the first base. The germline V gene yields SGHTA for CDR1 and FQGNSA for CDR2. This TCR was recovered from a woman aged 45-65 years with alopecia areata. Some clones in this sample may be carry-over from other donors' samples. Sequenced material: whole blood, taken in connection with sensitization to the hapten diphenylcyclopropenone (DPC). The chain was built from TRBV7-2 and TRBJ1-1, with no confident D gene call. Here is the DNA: TGTGCCACAGCAGCTTTAAGGCGGACTGAAGCTTTCTTT. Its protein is CATAALRRTEAFF.